This T cell receptor (beta chain) was captured in a study of blood T cell repertoires in COVID-19. This CDR3 is 13 amino acids long. V was trimmed by 4 bases and J by 7 bases, leaving 16 bases between them. In germline, CDR1 is SQVTM, CDR2 ANQGSEA. Sequencing was performed with immunoSEQ multiplex PCR; in TCRdb, only in-frame clones are kept and a portion is missing. The sample includes approximately 100,000 clones, roughly 69% seen only once; the top ten take about 5.9%. The sample was peripheral blood. This receptor was taken from an elderly man with acute or convalescent COVID-19. The J gene is TRBJ2-5, the V gene TRBV29-1; tentatively, D is TRBD1 (5 bases). CDR3 bases: TGCAGCGTTGTCCGAACTTATAGGGGGACCCAGTACTTC. Amino acids: CSVVRTYRGTQYF. Looking up the rest from reference TRBV29-1 and TRBJ2-5 gives the full variable domain: SAVISQKPSRDICQRGTSLTIQCQVDSQVTMMFWYRQQPGQSLTLIATANQGSEATYESGFVIDKFPISRPNLTFSTLTVSNMSPEDSSIYLCSVVRTYRGTQYFGPGTRLLVL.